These 10 T cell receptor beta chains originate from one sample sequenced in a study of blood T cells in healthy people across ages. PCR was performed a second time for 7 to 11 cycles using a sample-barcoded 5' primer and a J-beta primer mix. Each CDR3 protein is one row after TCRdb ran MiXCR on the 5' RACE reads. The sample consists of about 1.4 million distinct CDR3 sequences, 45% to 70% of them appearing once. Sequencing used blood. The receptors come from a man younger than 30 in good health.

The sample holds a few counts of this clonotype. This chain connects TRBV27 to TRBJ2-7, with 9 bases fitting TRBD1. CDR3 size: 15 residues. Germline values: CDR1 MNHEY, CDR2 SMNVEV (reference sequence). The trim removed 5 bases at V and 3 bases at J, leaving 8 bases unmatched. The CDR3 region is CASSVQQGAGYEQYF. CDR3 in DNA: TGTGCCAGCAGTGTCCAACAGGGGGCGGGCTACGAGCAGTACTTC.

This clonotype has just one count. This rearrangement joins TRBV4-1 to TRBJ2-3, with 12 nucleotides matching TRBD2. This CDR3 comprises 16 residues. Trimming removed 1 base from V and 5 bases from J; junction bases left unmatched: 4. The germline gives CDR1 MGHRA, CDR2 YSYEKL. The CDR3 here is CASSQVTSGSGDTQYF. DNA of the CDR3: TGCGCCAGCAGCCAAGTGACTAGCGGGAGTGGAGATACGCAGTATTTT.

This clonotype was detected only a few times. CDR3 region: CASSLATSGSSYNEQFF. The DNA for the CDR3 is TGTGCCAGCAGCTTAGCGACTAGCGGGAGCTCCTACAATGAGCAGTTCTTC. The genes are TRBV7-2 and TRBJ2-1; TRBD2 aligns across 12 bases. Germline V gives CDR1 SGHTA, CDR2 FQGNSA. The J segment lost 0 bases and the V segment lost 0 bases, leaving 0 bases of the junction unmatched. This CDR3 spans 17 amino acids.

The V gene is TRBV20-1, the J gene TRBJ1-5; no clear D gene. The CDR3 loop spans 13 amino acids. Looked up from germline, CDR1 is DFQATT and CDR2 is SNEGSKA (reference sequence). V lost 3 bases and J lost 3, with 9 bases in between. The DNA for the CDR3 is TGCAGTGCTAGGCTGGGATACAATCAGCCCCAGCATTTT. Translated: CSARLGYNQPQHF.

This sequence joins TRBV12-3 or TRBV12-4 and TRBJ2-3; 11 bases are shared with TRBD2. V gave up 6 bases and J gave up 6 bases; unmatched junction bases: 5. CDR3 length: 14 amino acids. DNA of the CDR3: TGTGCCAGCAGCTTTAGCGGGAGGGAGGATACGCAGTATTTT. Translated, it gives CASSFSGREDTQYF.

This clonotype was seen only a few times. V is TRBV4-1 and J is TRBJ1-2, with 9 bases fitting TRBD1. This CDR3 comprises 15 residues. Germline CDR1 MGHRA, CDR2 YSYEKL. V lost 2 bases, J lost 3 bases, and 4 bases stayed unmatched. The CDR3 nucleotides are TGCGCCAGCAGCCAAAGGACAGGGGAAGACTATGGCTACACCTTC. It encodes CASSQRTGEDYGYTF.

This chain links TRBV28 with TRBJ2-5, with 11 bases lining up with TRBD2. V lost 2 bases to trimming and J lost 4 bases; unmatched junction nucleotides: 6. The CDR3 is 16 residues long. Germline V lookup: CDR1 MDHEN, CDR2 SYDVKM. The CDR3 is CASSLSSGRARETQYF. CDR3 bases: TGTGCCAGCAGTTTAAGTAGCGGGAGGGCCCGAGAGACCCAGTACTTC.

The chain combines TRBV6-6 with TRBJ1-1; 7 positions agree with TRBD1. CDR1 and CDR2 from the germline V gene are MNHNY and SVGAGI (reference sequence). After removal of 10 bases from V and 3 bases from J, the junction contained 17 bases not matched to a gene. The CDR3 is made up of 16 amino acids. The CDR3 is CATLLSTGSLDTEAFF. As DNA, the CDR3 is TGTGCCACCCTCCTCTCGACAGGGTCATTGGACACTGAAGCTTTCTTT.

V usage is TRBV20-1 and J usage is TRBJ2-1; TRBD2 matches 7 bases. The J call may be mistaken, given a closer DNA end match to TRBJ2-7. CDR3 length: 17 residues. Looked up from germline, CDR1 is DFQATT and CDR2 is SNEGSKA (reference sequence). The CDR3 sequence: CSARALAVHITYNEQYF. For the CDR3, the DNA is TGCAGTGCTAGAGCGCTAGCGGTACACATAACCTACAATGAGCAGTACTTC.

This clonotype was seen only a few times. The chain recombines TRBV20-1 with TRBJ2-3; D unclear. The V end lost 5 bases, the J end lost 4 bases, and 10 bases lay between the germline ends. Germline lookup yields CDR1 DFQATT and CDR2 SNEGSKA (reference sequence). This CDR3 spans 12 amino acids. The CDR3 reads CSAGKLADTQYF. The CDR3 nucleotides are TGCAGTGCTGGGAAGCTGGCAGATACGCAGTATTTT.